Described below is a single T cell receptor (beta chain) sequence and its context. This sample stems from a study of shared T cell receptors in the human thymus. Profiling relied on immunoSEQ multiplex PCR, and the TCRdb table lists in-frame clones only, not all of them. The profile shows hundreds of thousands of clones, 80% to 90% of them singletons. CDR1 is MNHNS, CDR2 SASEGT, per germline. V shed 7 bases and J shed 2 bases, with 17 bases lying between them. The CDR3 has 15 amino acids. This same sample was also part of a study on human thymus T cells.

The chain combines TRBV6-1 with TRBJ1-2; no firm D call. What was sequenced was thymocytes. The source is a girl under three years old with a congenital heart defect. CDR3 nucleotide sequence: TGTGCCAGCAACCCCCCGGGTTTACGGAACTATGGCTACACCTTC. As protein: CASNPPGLRNYGYTF.